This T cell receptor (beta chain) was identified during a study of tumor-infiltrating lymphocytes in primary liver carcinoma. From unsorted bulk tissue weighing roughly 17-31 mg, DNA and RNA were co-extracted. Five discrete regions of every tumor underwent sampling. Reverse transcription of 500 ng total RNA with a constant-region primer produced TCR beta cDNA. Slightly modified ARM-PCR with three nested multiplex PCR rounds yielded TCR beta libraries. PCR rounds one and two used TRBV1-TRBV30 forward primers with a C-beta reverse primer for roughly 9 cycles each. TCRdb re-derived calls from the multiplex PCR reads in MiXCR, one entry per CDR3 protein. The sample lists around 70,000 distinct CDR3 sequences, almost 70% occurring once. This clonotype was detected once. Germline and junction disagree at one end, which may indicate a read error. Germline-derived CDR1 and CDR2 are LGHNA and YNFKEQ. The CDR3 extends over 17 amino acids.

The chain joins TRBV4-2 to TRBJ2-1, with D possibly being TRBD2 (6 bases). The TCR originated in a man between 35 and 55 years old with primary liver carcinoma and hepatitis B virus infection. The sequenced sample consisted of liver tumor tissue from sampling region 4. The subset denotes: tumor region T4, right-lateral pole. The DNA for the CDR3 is TGTGCCAGCAGCCAACAAGATGTTAGGACTACCCACAATGAGCATTTCTTC. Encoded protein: CASSQQDVRTTHNEHFF.